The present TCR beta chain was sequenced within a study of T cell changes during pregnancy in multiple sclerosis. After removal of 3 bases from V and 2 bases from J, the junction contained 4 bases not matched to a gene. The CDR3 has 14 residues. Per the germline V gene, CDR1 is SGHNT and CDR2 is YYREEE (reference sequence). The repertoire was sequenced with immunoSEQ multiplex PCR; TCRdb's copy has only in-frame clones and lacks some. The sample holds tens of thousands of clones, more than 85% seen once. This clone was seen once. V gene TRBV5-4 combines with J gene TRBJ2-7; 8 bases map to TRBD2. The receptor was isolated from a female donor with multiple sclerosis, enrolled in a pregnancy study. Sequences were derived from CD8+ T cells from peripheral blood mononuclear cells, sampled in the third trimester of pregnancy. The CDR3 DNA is TGTGCCAGCAGCTCCGGACTAGCTACCTACGAGCAGTACTTC. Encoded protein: CASSSGLATYEQYF. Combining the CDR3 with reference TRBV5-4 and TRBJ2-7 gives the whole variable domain ETGVTQSPTHLIKTRGQQVTLRCSSQSGHNTVSWYQQALGQGPQFIFQYYREEENGRGNFPPRFSGLQFPNYSSELNVNALELDDSALYLCASSSGLATYEQYFGPGTRLTVT.